This T cell receptor (beta chain) is drawn from a study of T-cell reconstitution after alpha-beta-depleted transplantation in children. TCRbeta library preparation incorporated unique molecular identifiers. TCRdb reprocessed the PCR reads with MiXCR, giving one entry per CDR3 protein. The sample shows about 270,000 distinct CDR3 sequences, approximately 9.6% of them seen only once. The CDR3 consists of 15 residues. The receptor's source is a human donor who donated a stem cell graft to a child with SCID. The V call is TRBV21-1, the J call TRBJ2-7; the table names TRBD2, a call not compared with the DNA. TRBV21-1 is assigned pseudogene status. The sample consisted of PBMCs from the stem cell graft donor, taken from the stem cell graft. The CDR3 DNA reads as TGTGCCAGCAGCAAAGGACTAGCGGAATACTACGAGCAGTACTTC. Its protein is CASSKGLAEYYEQYF.